This T cell receptor (beta chain) was captured by sequencing in a study of OX40 agonist ivuxolimab in advanced cancers. As for the study in general: Hepatocellular carcinoma, melanoma, renal cell or head and neck cancer occurred in dose-escalation patients. Three patients showed partial responses: one hepatocellular carcinoma and two cutaneous melanoma cases. Regarding the study as a whole: Among T cells, CD8+ cells averaged more expanded clones than CD4+ cells.

Here immunoSEQ multiplex PCR was the method, and the copy in TCRdb shows in-frame clones only, minus some. The data show more than 80,000 clones, more than 80% seen once. Blood draws occurred at baseline, cycle 4 day 1, and cycle 7 day 1. The table lists this clone with a count of one. The antigen remains unidentified. Trimming cost V 0 bases and J 5 bases, with 14 bases left between them. Germline V gene sequence: CDR1 SGHDN, CDR2 FVKESK. CDR3 length: 15 residues. The sample here was CD4+ or CD8+ T cells sorted from blood, taken in a trial of the OX40 agonist ivuxolimab. The rearrangement uses TRBV14 and TRBJ2-7, with D possibly TRBD1 on 6 matching bases. This clonotype originated in an adult with an advanced solid tumor such as melanoma, head and neck, liver or kidney cancer. The DNA of the CDR3 is TGTGCCAGCAGCCAAGATCGTGACAGGACCCACGAGCAGTACTTC. This sequence encodes CASSQDRDRTHEQYF.